This is a list of T cell receptor beta chains from one sample in a study of T-cell memory formation after mild COVID-19. In TCRdb, the 5' RACE reads were re-called with MiXCR into one record per CDR3 protein. The sample yields a few hundred thousand distinct CDR3 sequences, about 23% seen once. The source material was PBMCs or a T cell subset sorted from them (not recorded which). These receptor sequences come from an adult woman who had mild COVID-19 (a few samples of this study predate the infection). Cell type and time point are not known. Both conserved end residues are part of each CDR3. The order of the fields is V gene, clone size, J gene, D gene, CDR3 protein, CDR3 DNA. The D gene is left open where the match is weak. Rows give clone size only sometimes, using once, few, many, or a class for an expanded clone.

v_call: TRBV19; clone_size: .; j_call: TRBJ1-2; d_call: .; cdr3_aa: CASERGNNYGYTF; cdr3_nt: TGTGCCAGTGAAAGGGGGAATAACTATGGCTACACCTTC
v_call: TRBV20-1; clone_size: .; j_call: TRBJ2-5; d_call: .; cdr3_aa: CSARDRAPKETQYF; cdr3_nt: TGCAGTGCTAGAGATCGGGCCCCCAAGGAGACCCAGTACTTC
v_call: TRBV12-3/TRBV12-4; clone_size: few; j_call: TRBJ2-1; d_call: .; cdr3_aa: CASSVLGKGKLLSSYNEQFF; cdr3_nt: TGTGCCAGCAGTGTTCTCGGGAAGGGGAAGCTTCTCAGCTCCTACAATGAGCAGTTCTTC
v_call: TRBV5-1; clone_size: .; j_call: TRBJ2-1; d_call: TRBD1; cdr3_aa: CASSPGTDYNEQFF; cdr3_nt: TGCGCCAGCAGCCCAGGGACAGACTACAATGAGCAGTTCTTC
v_call: TRBV2; clone_size: .; j_call: TRBJ2-1; d_call: TRBD1; cdr3_aa: CACISGQGIGEQFF; cdr3_nt: TGTGCCTGCATTTCGGGACAGGGGATCGGTGAGCAGTTCTTC
v_call: TRBV7-9; clone_size: .; j_call: TRBJ2-3; d_call: TRBD2; cdr3_aa: CASSWGLAGPTDTQYF; cdr3_nt: TGTGCCAGCAGCTGGGGACTAGCGGGGCCCACAGATACGCAGTATTTT
v_call: TRBV23-1; clone_size: .; j_call: TRBJ2-5; d_call: .; cdr3_aa: CASSPKERRQETQYF; cdr3_nt: TGCGCCAGCAGCCCTAAGGAGCGGCGTCAAGAGACCCAGTACTTC
v_call: TRBV6-5; clone_size: .; j_call: TRBJ2-3; d_call: .; cdr3_aa: CASSYWGGSTDTQYF; cdr3_nt: TGTGCCAGCAGTTATTGGGGAGGCAGCACAGATACGCAGTATTTT
v_call: TRBV27; clone_size: .; j_call: TRBJ2-3; d_call: .; cdr3_aa: CASSCWGARTDTQYF; cdr3_nt: TGTGCCAGCAGTTGCTGGGGGGCCCGCACAGATACGCAGTATTTT
v_call: TRBV7-2; clone_size: once; j_call: TRBJ2-7; d_call: TRBD2; cdr3_aa: CASSPMWTSGSYEQYF; cdr3_nt: TGTGCCAGCAGCCCAATGTGGACTAGCGGGAGTTACGAGCAGTACTTC
v_call: TRBV7-6; clone_size: .; j_call: TRBJ1-1; d_call: .; cdr3_aa: CASSLGWTNTEAFF; cdr3_nt: TGTGCCAGCAGCTTAGGGTGGACTAACACTGAAGCTTTCTTT
v_call: TRBV20-1; clone_size: .; j_call: TRBJ2-1; d_call: TRBD2; cdr3_aa: CSARDLGRGGSIINNEQFF; cdr3_nt: TGCAGTGCTAGAGATCTGGGACGGGGGGGTTCAATAATAAACAATGAGCAGTTCTTC
v_call: TRBV19; clone_size: few; j_call: TRBJ1-1; d_call: .; cdr3_aa: CASSIAHRLNTEAFF; cdr3_nt: TGTGCCAGTAGTATTGCCCACAGGTTGAACACTGAAGCTTTCTTT
v_call: TRBV11-2; clone_size: few; j_call: TRBJ2-3; d_call: TRBD2; cdr3_aa: CASSLDSRLAGRYTDTQYF; cdr3_nt: TGTGCCAGCAGCTTAGATTCCCGACTAGCGGGGAGATACACAGATACGCAGTATTTT
v_call: TRBV20-1; clone_size: .; j_call: TRBJ2-1; d_call: TRBD2; cdr3_aa: CSAFTGLAENEQFF; cdr3_nt: TGCAGTGCCTTTACGGGACTAGCTGAGAATGAGCAGTTCTTC
v_call: TRBV4-3; clone_size: few; j_call: TRBJ1-1; d_call: .; cdr3_aa: CASSPPAGEKAFF; cdr3_nt: TGCGCCAGCAGTCCACCTGCTGGGGAAAAAGCTTTCTTT
v_call: TRBV12-3/TRBV12-4; clone_size: few; j_call: TRBJ2-1; d_call: .; cdr3_aa: CASKIVSLAAEQFF; cdr3_nt: TGTGCCAGCAAGATCGTTTCCTTAGCCGCTGAGCAGTTCTTC
v_call: TRBV20-1; clone_size: .; j_call: TRBJ2-3; d_call: TRBD2; cdr3_aa: CSASVSWWGSGRTDTQYF; cdr3_nt: TGCAGTGCTAGTGTCTCATGGTGGGGGAGCGGGAGGACAGATACGCAGTATTTT
v_call: TRBV6-5; clone_size: once; j_call: TRBJ1-2; d_call: TRBD1; cdr3_aa: CASRVDRANYGYTF; cdr3_nt: TGTGCCAGCAGGGTCGACAGGGCTAACTATGGCTACACCTTC
v_call: TRBV10-3; clone_size: many; j_call: TRBJ2-3; d_call: .; cdr3_aa: CAISEPASTDTQYF; cdr3_nt: TGTGCCATCAGTGAGCCAGCTAGCACAGATACGCAGTATTTT
v_call: TRBV5-1; clone_size: .; j_call: TRBJ2-7; d_call: .; cdr3_aa: CASSSADSGTPKPYEQYF; cdr3_nt: TGCGCCAGCAGCTCTGCGGATTCCGGGACCCCAAAGCCCTACGAGCAGTACTTC
v_call: TRBV6-1; clone_size: .; j_call: TRBJ1-2; d_call: .; cdr3_aa: CASSETRTVAGGYTF; cdr3_nt: TGTGCCAGCAGTGAAACCCGGACAGTTGCCGGGGGCTACACCTTC
v_call: TRBV9; clone_size: .; j_call: TRBJ2-1; d_call: .; cdr3_aa: CASSVGQPYNEQFF; cdr3_nt: TGTGCCAGCAGCGTAGGACAGCCCTACAATGAGCAGTTCTTC
v_call: TRBV4-3; clone_size: .; j_call: TRBJ2-1; d_call: TRBD2; cdr3_aa: CASSQESPSTSGRASSYNEQFF; cdr3_nt: TGCGCCAGCAGCCAAGAATCCCCCTCGACTAGCGGGAGGGCTAGCTCCTACAATGAGCAGTTCTTC
v_call: TRBV7-8; clone_size: few; j_call: TRBJ1-2; d_call: .; cdr3_aa: CASSPILQDYGYTF; cdr3_nt: TGTGCCAGCAGCCCTATTTTACAGGACTATGGCTACACCTTC
v_call: TRBV30; clone_size: .; j_call: TRBJ1-2; d_call: .; cdr3_aa: CAWRAPWGGYTF; cdr3_nt: TGTGCCTGGAGGGCCCCTTGGGGGGGCTACACCTTC
v_call: TRBV30; clone_size: .; j_call: TRBJ2-5; d_call: TRBD1; cdr3_aa: CAWSATGTTQETQYF; cdr3_nt: TGTGCCTGGAGTGCGACAGGGACCACCCAAGAGACCCAGTACTTC
v_call: TRBV7-9; clone_size: .; j_call: TRBJ2-7; d_call: TRBD2; cdr3_aa: CASSLGLAGEPYEQYF; cdr3_nt: TGTGCCAGCAGTTTGGGACTAGCGGGAGAACCCTACGAGCAGTACTTC
v_call: TRBV24-1; clone_size: few; j_call: TRBJ2-1; d_call: TRBD1; cdr3_aa: CATSEEGAGEQFF; cdr3_nt: TGTGCCACCAGTGAAGAGGGGGCCGGTGAGCAGTTCTTC
v_call: TRBV7-9; clone_size: .; j_call: TRBJ2-2; d_call: .; cdr3_aa: CASSGWDGPNTGELFF; cdr3_nt: TGTGCCAGCAGCGGTTGGGACGGCCCGAACACCGGGGAGCTGTTTTTT
v_call: TRBV29-1; clone_size: many; j_call: TRBJ2-7; d_call: .; cdr3_aa: CSVDSGAYEQYF; cdr3_nt: TGCAGCGTTGACTCAGGAGCCTACGAGCAGTACTTC
v_call: TRBV4-2; clone_size: .; j_call: TRBJ2-1; d_call: TRBD2; cdr3_aa: CASSPRLAGDEQFF; cdr3_nt: TGTGCCAGCAGCCCCCGACTAGCGGGAGATGAGCAGTTCTTC
v_call: TRBV30; clone_size: few; j_call: TRBJ2-5; d_call: TRBD2; cdr3_aa: CAWGSGGAGTQYF; cdr3_nt: TGTGCCTGGGGCAGCGGGGGCGCGGGTACCCAGTACTTC
v_call: TRBV9; clone_size: .; j_call: TRBJ2-7; d_call: TRBD2; cdr3_aa: CASSVDSSGYEQYF; cdr3_nt: TGTGCCAGCAGCGTAGATTCTAGCGGGTACGAGCAGTACTTC
v_call: TRBV5-4; clone_size: .; j_call: TRBJ1-2; d_call: .; cdr3_aa: CASSLKEESYGYTF; cdr3_nt: TGTGCCAGCAGCTTGAAGGAGGAGAGCTATGGCTACACCTTC
v_call: TRBV7-9; clone_size: few; j_call: TRBJ1-5; d_call: .; cdr3_aa: CASSPRGGDSWQPQHF; cdr3_nt: TGTGCCAGCAGCCCACGGGGGGGGGACTCGTGGCAGCCCCAGCATTTT
v_call: TRBV7-8; clone_size: .; j_call: TRBJ2-7; d_call: .; cdr3_aa: CASSFATTGMQYF; cdr3_nt: TGTGCCAGCAGCTTCGCGACTACAGGGATGCAGTACTTC
v_call: TRBV15; clone_size: few; j_call: TRBJ1-1; d_call: .; cdr3_aa: CATSPTDRPQPFF; cdr3_nt: TGTGCCACCAGCCCAACAGACAGACCGCAACCTTTCTTT
v_call: TRBV12-3/TRBV12-4; clone_size: .; j_call: TRBJ1-1; d_call: TRBD1; cdr3_aa: CASSRPGQGLTEAFF; cdr3_nt: TGTGCCAGCAGCCGGCCGGGACAGGGGCTCACTGAAGCTTTCTTT
v_call: TRBV3-1; clone_size: .; j_call: TRBJ2-1; d_call: TRBD2; cdr3_aa: CASSQRLAGGGNEQFF; cdr3_nt: TGTGCCAGCAGCCAGCGGCTAGCGGGAGGGGGGAATGAGCAGTTCTTC
v_call: TRBV5-1; clone_size: few; j_call: TRBJ2-7; d_call: TRBD1; cdr3_aa: CASSLLVGPGGIYEQYF; cdr3_nt: TGCGCCAGCAGCTTGCTCGTCGGGCCAGGGGGTATCTACGAGCAGTACTTC
v_call: TRBV15; clone_size: .; j_call: TRBJ2-1; d_call: TRBD2; cdr3_aa: CATSRPHRLAGDNEQFF; cdr3_nt: TGTGCCACCAGCAGACCGCACCGACTAGCGGGGGACAATGAGCAGTTCTTC
v_call: TRBV12-3/TRBV12-4; clone_size: .; j_call: TRBJ1-3; d_call: .; cdr3_aa: CASSLRQERNTIYF; cdr3_nt: TGTGCCAGCAGTCTCCGACAGGAGAGAAACACCATATATTTT
v_call: TRBV20-1; clone_size: few; j_call: TRBJ2-3; d_call: TRBD2; cdr3_aa: CSASAGGPDMIDTQYF; cdr3_nt: TGCAGTGCTAGTGCGGGAGGGCCTGATATGATCGATACGCAGTATTTT
v_call: TRBV7-2; clone_size: many; j_call: TRBJ2-1; d_call: TRBD2; cdr3_aa: CASSSGGAPNEQFF; cdr3_nt: TGTGCCAGCAGTAGCGGGGGGGCCCCCAATGAGCAGTTCTTC
v_call: TRBV7-9; clone_size: .; j_call: TRBJ2-7; d_call: TRBD1; cdr3_aa: CASSTPAGTGLSYEQYF; cdr3_nt: TGTGCCAGCAGCACGCCCGCCGGGACAGGCCTCTCCTACGAGCAGTACTTC
v_call: TRBV6-6; clone_size: .; j_call: TRBJ1-1; d_call: .; cdr3_aa: CASKGNTEAFF; cdr3_nt: TGTGCCAGCAAGGGCAACACTGAAGCTTTCTTT